The clone carrying this T cell receptor beta chain was counted at least ten times. What it recognizes is unknown. This specimen comes from a study of neurological immune-mediated disorders. General observations from the study: The most TCR clonal expansion was seen in HTLV-1-associated myelopathy, and the least was seen in multiple sclerosis, which fell below healthy controls.

CDR1 and CDR2 from the germline V gene are SGHVS and FNYEAQ. This CDR3 region has 12 residues. Trimming pared 4 bases from V and 6 bases from J, leaving 8 bases between. The authors made cDNA by 5'RACE with 10-nucleotide random UMIs. The output of every sequencing run exceeded 170 million TCR-beta sequences, derived from 15-18 subjects. Via MiXCR, TCRdb re-called the 5' RACE reads, giving one row per CDR3 protein. The profile shows about 62,000 distinct CDR3 sequences, about 3.7% of them singletons. V usage is TRBV7-6 and J usage is TRBJ2-3, with no clear D. Sequencing was carried out using PBMCs. The clonotype originates from a woman aged 45-65 years with multiple sclerosis. The CDR3 DNA reads TGTGCCAGCAGCTCCAACGGGGATACGCAGTATTTT. As protein: CASSSNGDTQYF.